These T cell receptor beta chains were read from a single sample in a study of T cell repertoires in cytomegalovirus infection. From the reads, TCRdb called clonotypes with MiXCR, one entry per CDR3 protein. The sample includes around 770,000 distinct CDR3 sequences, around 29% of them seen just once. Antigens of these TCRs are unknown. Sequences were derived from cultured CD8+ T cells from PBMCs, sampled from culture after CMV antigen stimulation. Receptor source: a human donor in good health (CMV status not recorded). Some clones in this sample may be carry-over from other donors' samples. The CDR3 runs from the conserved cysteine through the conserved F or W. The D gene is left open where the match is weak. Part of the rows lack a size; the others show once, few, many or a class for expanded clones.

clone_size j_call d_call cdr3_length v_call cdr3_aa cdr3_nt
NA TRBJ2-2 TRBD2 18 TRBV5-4 CASSLELAGGLHTGELFF TGTGCCAGCAGCTTGGAACTAGCGGGGGGACTTCACACCGGGGAGCTGTTTTTT
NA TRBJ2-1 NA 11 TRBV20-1 CSRVWGNEQFF TGCAGCAGGGTTTGGGGGAATGAGCAGTTCTTC
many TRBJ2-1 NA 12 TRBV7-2 CASSRPGDEQFF TGTGCCAGCAGCCGACCGGGGGATGAGCAGTTCTTC
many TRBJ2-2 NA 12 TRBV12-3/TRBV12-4 CASSLASGELFF TGTGCCAGCAGCTTAGCGTCCGGGGAGCTGTTTTTT
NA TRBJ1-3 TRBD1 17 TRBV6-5 CASRTTDRGPSGNTIYF TGTGCAAGCAGAACCACGGACAGGGGCCCTTCTGGAAACACCATATATTTT
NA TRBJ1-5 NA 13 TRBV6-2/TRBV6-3 CASSYSSLQPQHF TGTGCCAGCAGTTACTCGAGTCTGCAGCCCCAGCATTTT
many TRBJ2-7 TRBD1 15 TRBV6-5 CASSLYRDRNYEQYF TGTGCCAGCAGTCTGTACCGGGACAGGAACTACGAGCAGTACTTC
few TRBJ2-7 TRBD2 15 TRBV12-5 CASGLITSGAYEQYF TGTGCTAGTGGTTTGATTACTAGCGGGGCCTACGAGCAGTACTTC
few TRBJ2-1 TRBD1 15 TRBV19 CASSPHRGLYNEQFF TGTGCCAGTAGTCCCCACAGGGGGCTCTACAATGAGCAGTTCTTC
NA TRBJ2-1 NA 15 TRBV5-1 CASSLATGIRNEQFF TGCGCCAGCAGCTTGGCAACAGGTATTCGGAATGAGCAGTTCTTC
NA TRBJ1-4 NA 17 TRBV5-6 CASSYYPPGSSNEKLFF TGTGCCAGCAGCTACTACCCTCCGGGGTCAAGTAATGAAAAACTGTTTTTT
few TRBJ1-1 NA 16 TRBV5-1 CASSLVGGPLKTEAFF TGCGCCAGCAGCTTGGTTGGGGGGCCCCTTAAAACTGAAGCTTTCTTT
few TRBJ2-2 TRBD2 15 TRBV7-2 CASIGSGGPTGELFF TGTGCCAGCATAGGGAGCGGGGGGCCCACCGGGGAGCTGTTTTTT
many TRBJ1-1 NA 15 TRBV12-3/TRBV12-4 CASSLTYQTSSEAFF TGTGCCAGCAGTTTAACTTATCAGACCAGCTCTGAAGCTTTCTTT
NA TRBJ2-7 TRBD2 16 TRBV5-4 CASSEGLAGAPYEQYF TGTGCCAGCAGCGAGGGACTAGCGGGGGCTCCCTACGAGCAGTACTTC
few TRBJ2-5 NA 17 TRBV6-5 CASSYSIPGAGAGTQYF TGTGCCAGCAGTTACTCAATTCCGGGAGCTGGAGCTGGGACCCAGTACTTC
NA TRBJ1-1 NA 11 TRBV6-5 CASSTDIEAFF TGTGCCAGCAGTACGGACATTGAAGCTTTCTTT
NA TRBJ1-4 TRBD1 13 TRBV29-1 CSVKDRSAKKLFF TGCAGCGTGAAGGACAGGTCAGCAAAAAAACTGTTTTTT
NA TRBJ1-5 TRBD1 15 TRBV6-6 CASSQNGQGGQPQHF TGTGCCAGCAGCCAGAACGGACAGGGTGGGCAGCCCCAGCATTTT
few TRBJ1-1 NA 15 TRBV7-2 CASSYYRDSHTEAFF TGTGCCAGCAGCTATTATCGAGACAGTCACACTGAAGCTTTCTTT
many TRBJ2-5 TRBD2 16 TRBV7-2 CASSFQAGGIQETQYF TGTGCCAGCAGCTTCCAGGCGGGGGGGATCCAAGAGACCCAGTACTTC
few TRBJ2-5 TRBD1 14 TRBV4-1 CASSRWGQETTQYF TGCGCCAGCAGCCGCTGGGGACAGGAGACGACCCAGTACTTC